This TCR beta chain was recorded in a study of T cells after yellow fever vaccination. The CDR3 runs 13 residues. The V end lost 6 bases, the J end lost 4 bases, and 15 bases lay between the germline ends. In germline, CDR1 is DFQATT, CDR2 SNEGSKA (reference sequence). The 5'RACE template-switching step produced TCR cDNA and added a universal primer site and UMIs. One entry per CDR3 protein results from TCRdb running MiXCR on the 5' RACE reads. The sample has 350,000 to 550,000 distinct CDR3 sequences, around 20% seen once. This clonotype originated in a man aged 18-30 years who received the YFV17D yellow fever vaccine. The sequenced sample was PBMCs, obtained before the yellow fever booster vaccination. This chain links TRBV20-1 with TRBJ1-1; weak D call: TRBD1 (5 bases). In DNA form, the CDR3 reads TGCAGTGCAACAGAGCCAGGGACCACTGAAGCTTTCTTT. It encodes CSATEPGTTEAFF.